This entry features one TCR beta chain sequence. Its specificity is unknown. The record originates from a study of follicular helper T cells after annual influenza vaccination. Whole-study results and caveats: Rare clonotypes were missed; only roughly 10-22% of cells gave TCRB.

The length of the CDR3 is 14 residues. The V gene lost 6 bases and the J gene lost 1 base, with 9 bases spanning the gap. The germline V gene has CDR1 MNHEY and CDR2 SVGAGI. Generated by immunoSEQ multiplex PCR, the TCRdb table keeps only in-frame clones and is missing some. The data hold some 30,000 clones, with approximately 80% observed a single time. Time point of the sample: 2014-2015 season, pre-vaccination. The sequencing here drew on CXCR5+ CD38- circulating T follicular helper cells from blood, taken on the day of influenza vaccination. This sample's subset: circulating Tfh, non-naive CD4+CXCR5+PD-1+ (ICOS+CD38+ or ICOS-CD38-). This chain uses TRBV6-5 with TRBJ2-2; possible D gene TRBD2, 5 bases. The sequence was obtained from an adult who received the influenza vaccine. The CDR3 nucleotides read TGTGCCAGCAGCAACCGGGAGAACACCGGGGAGCTGTTTTTT. It translates to CASSNRENTGELFF.